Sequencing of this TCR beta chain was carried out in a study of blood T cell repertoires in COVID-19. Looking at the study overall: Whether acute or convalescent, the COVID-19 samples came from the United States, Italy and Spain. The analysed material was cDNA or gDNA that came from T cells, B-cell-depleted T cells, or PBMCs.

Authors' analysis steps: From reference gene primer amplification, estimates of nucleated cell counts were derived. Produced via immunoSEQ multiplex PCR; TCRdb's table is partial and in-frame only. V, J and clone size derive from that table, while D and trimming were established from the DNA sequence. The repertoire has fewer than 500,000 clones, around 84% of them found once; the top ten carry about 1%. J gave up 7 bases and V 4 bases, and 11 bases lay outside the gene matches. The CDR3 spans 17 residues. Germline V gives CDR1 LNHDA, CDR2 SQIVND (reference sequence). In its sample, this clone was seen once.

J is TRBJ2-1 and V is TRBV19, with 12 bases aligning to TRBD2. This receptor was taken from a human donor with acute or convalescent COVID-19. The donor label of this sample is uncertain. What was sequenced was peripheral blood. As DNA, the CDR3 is TGTGCCAGTAGTAGACTAGCGGGAGACAGCTTGGGAAATGAGCAGTTCTTC. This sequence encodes CASSRLAGDSLGNEQFF.